The sequence of this T cell receptor beta chain was determined in a study of control samples from healthy donors and cancer patients. Produced via immunoSEQ multiplex PCR; TCRdb's table is partial and in-frame only. The top ten clones hold around 4% of a sample with 57,000 or so clones, about 93% of them seen once. The CDR3 runs to 15 residues. Germline V gene data show CDR1 as MNHEY and CDR2 as SVGAGI. Between the trimmed V and J ends, which lost 6 bases and 3 bases, there was a span of 17 bases. This rearrangement joins TRBV6-5 to TRBJ1-2, with D tentatively TRBD1 (6 bases). The source is a man aged 30 to 45 in good health. Sequenced: blood. CDR3 bases: TGTGCCAGCAGGCGAAAACAGGGAAGCGACTATGGCTACACCTTC. Protein: CASRRKQGSDYGYTF.